This passage covers 5 T cell receptor beta chains from one sample sequenced in a study of blood T cell repertoires in COVID-19. Profiled with immunoSEQ multiplex PCR; TCRdb holds only in-frame clones, not every one. The data show roughly 160,000 clones, 80% to 85% seen once. Sequencing input: peripheral blood. These receptors were collected from a man aged 18 to 30 with active or convalescent COVID-19.

The chain employs TRBV7-2 and TRBJ2-7, with TRBD2 identical over 14 bases. The germline CDR1 and CDR2 sequences are SGHTA and FQGNSA. The CDR3 spans 17 residues. Trimming took 5 bases from V and 2 from J; bases not matched to a gene: 8. The CDR3 DNA is TGTGCCAGCAGCCACGGGACTAGCGGGAGAAGTACCTACGAGCAGTACTTC. Its translation: CASSHGTSGRSTYEQYF. Looking up the rest from reference TRBV7-2 and TRBJ2-7 gives the full variable domain: GAGVSQSPSNKVTEKGKDVELRCDPISGHTALYWYRQSLGQGLEFLIYFQGNSAPDKSGLPSDRFSAERTGGSVSTLTIQRTQQEDSAVYLCASSHGTSGRSTYEQYFGPGTRLTVT.

V and J are TRBV10-3 and TRBJ2-3; perhaps TRBD2 as D (6 bases). V shed 4 bases and J shed 3 bases, with 14 bases lying between them. This CDR3 comprises 15 residues. The V gene's germline CDR1 is ENHRY and CDR2 SYGVKD. CDR3 residues: CAISGGEEKTDTQYF. The CDR3 nucleotides are TGTGCCATCAGTGGAGGGGAGGAGAAAACAGATACGCAGTATTTT.

The chain uses TRBV6-2 or TRBV6-3 and TRBJ2-3, with D perhaps matching TRBD1 (6 bases). The CDR3 loop spans 16 amino acids. Germline V gene data show CDR1 as MNHEY and CDR2 as SVGEGT. V was trimmed by 0 bases and J by 4 bases, leaving 14 bases between them. CDR3 DNA: TGTGCCAGCAGTTACTCGAGTCCAGGGGCGGCAGATACGCAGTATTTT. Protein product: CASSYSSPGAADTQYF.

V usage is TRBV7-9 and J usage is TRBJ2-1, with no clear D. V dropped 3 bases and J dropped 10 bases, with 4 bases sitting between them. Germline lookup yields CDR1 SEHNR and CDR2 FQNEAQ (reference sequence). The CDR3 spans 10 residues. The CDR3 DNA reads as TGTGCCAGCAGCTTGGAGGAGCAGTTCTTC. The encoded protein is CASSLEEQFF.

The V and J genes are TRBV7-9 and TRBJ1-2, with 8 bases aligning to TRBD1. CDR1 and CDR2 from the germline V gene are SEHNR and FQNEAQ (reference sequence). The CDR3 covers 16 residues. The V segment lost 8 bases and the J segment 2 bases; nucleotides outside the gene matches: 13. The CDR3 loop reads CASRLGTGASNYGYTF. DNA of the CDR3: TGTGCCAGCCGTCTTGGGACAGGAGCCTCCAACTATGGCTACACCTTC.